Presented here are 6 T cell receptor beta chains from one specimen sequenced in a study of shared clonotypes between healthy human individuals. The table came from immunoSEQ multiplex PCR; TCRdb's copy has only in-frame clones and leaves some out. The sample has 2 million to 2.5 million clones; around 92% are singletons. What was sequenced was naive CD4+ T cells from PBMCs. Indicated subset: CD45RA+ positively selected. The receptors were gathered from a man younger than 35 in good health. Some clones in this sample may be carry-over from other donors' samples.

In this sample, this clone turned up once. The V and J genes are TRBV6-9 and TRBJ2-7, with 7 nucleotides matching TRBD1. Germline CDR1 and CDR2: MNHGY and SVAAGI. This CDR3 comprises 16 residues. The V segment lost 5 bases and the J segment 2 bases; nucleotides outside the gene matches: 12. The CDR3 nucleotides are TGTGCCAGCAGTAGGAGGATACGGGACAGCGCCTACGAGCAGTACTTC. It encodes CASSRRIRDSAYEQYF.

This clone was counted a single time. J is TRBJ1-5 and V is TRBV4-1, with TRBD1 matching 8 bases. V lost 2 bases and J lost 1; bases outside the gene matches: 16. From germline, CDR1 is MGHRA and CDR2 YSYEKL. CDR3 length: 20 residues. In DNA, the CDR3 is TGCGCCAGCAGCCAACCGAGGGACAGGAAGATTTTGTTAAGCAATCAGCCCCAGCATTTT. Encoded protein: CASSQPRDRKILLSNQPQHF.

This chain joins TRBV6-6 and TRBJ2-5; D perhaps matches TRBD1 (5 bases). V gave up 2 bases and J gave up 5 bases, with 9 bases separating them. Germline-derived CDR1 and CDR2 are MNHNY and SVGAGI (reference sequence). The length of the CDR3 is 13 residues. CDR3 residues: CASSYIRAETQYF. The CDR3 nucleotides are TGTGCCAGCAGTTACATCAGGGCTGAGACCCAGTACTTC.

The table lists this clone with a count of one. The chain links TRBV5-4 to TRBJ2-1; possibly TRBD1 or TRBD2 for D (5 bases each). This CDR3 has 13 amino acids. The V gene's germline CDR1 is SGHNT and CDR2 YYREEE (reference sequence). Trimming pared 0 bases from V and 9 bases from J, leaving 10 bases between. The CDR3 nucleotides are TGTGCCAGCAGCTTGGACTGGGGGAGTGAGCAGTTCTTC. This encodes CASSLDWGSEQFF. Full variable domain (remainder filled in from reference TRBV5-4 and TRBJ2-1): ETGVTQSPTHLIKTRGQQVTLRCSSQSGHNTVSWYQQALGQGPQFIFQYYREEENGRGNFPPRFSGLQFPNYSSELNVNALELDDSALYLCASSLDWGSEQFFGPGTRLTVL.

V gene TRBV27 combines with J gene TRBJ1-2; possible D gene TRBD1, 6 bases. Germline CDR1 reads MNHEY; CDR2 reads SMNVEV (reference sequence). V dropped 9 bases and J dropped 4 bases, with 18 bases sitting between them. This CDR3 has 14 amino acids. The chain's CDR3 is CASTPTGRVYGYTF. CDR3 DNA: TGTGCCAGTACGCCGACAGGACGAGTCTATGGCTACACCTTC.

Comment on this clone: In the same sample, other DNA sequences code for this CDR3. CDR3 nucleotide sequence: TGTGCCATCAGTGAAGGAAGGGGGAGCACTGAAGCTTTCTTT. Translated, it gives CAISEGRGSTEAFF. The V gene is TRBV10-3, the J gene TRBJ1-1; perhaps TRBD1 as D (6 bases). The germline V gene encodes CDR1 ENHRY and CDR2 SYGVKD. This CDR3 region has 14 residues. Between the trimmed V and J ends, which lost 3 bases and 4 bases, there was a span of 12 bases.